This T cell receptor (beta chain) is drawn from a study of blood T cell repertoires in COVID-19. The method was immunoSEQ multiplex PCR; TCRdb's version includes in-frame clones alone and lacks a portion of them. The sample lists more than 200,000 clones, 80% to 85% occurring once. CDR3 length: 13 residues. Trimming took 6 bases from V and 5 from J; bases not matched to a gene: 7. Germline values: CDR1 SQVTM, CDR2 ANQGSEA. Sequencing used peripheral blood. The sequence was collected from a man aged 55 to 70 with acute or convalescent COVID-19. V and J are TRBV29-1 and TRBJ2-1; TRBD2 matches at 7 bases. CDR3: CSVAGTIHNEQFF. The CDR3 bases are TGCAGCGTGGCCGGGACTATCCACAATGAGCAGTTCTTC.